The present T cell receptor (beta chain) was sequenced within a study of CD8+ T cells in alopecia areata. The germline V and J ends were trimmed by 2 bases and 4 bases, with 12 bases remaining between them. This CDR3 is built from 14 residues. CDR1 SGHNT and CDR2 YYREEE come from the germline V gene (reference sequence). CD4+ and CD8+ T cells were sorted from PBMCs stained for CD3, CD4 and CD8. Findings and caveats of the study: Besides other cells, scalp samples also yield sequences of resident alphabeta T cells from normal skin.

As concerns this clone: Its antigen is not known.

Sequencing used cDNA as its template, made by extracting RNA and reverse transcribing it. Generated by immunoSEQ multiplex PCR, the TCRdb table keeps only in-frame clones and is missing some. The sample carries under 250,000 clones, approximately 60% recorded once. This chain joins TRBV5-4 and TRBJ1-1; a possible D gene is TRBD1 (6 bases). The receptor comes from a human donor in good health. The sample was CD8+ T cells sorted from blood. The DNA of the CDR3 is TGTGCCAGCAGCTTTCGGGGGGCCGGCACTGAAGCTTTCTTT. It specifies CASSFRGAGTEAFF.